The present T cell receptor (beta chain) was sequenced within a study of blood T cell repertoires in COVID-19. Across the whole study: Spain, Italy and the United States supplied samples that represented acute and convalescent COVID-19.

The CDR3 loop spans 14 amino acids. V lost 5 bases and J lost 10; bases outside the gene matches: 5. CDR1 SEHNR and CDR2 FQNEAQ come from the germline V gene (reference sequence). Per the original data handling: Amplification from reference gene primers served as the basis for estimated nucleated cell counts. Sequencing used immunoSEQ multiplex PCR; TCRdb keeps in-frame clones, though not all of them. V and J calls and clone size come straight from that table; D and trimming were deduced from the DNA. The data contain roughly 79,000 clones, around 80% of them seen just once; the ten biggest clones take up over 7%.

The rearrangement joins TRBV7-9 to TRBJ1-6, with 10 bases identical to TRBD1. Specimen: peripheral blood. This receptor was taken from a human donor in a cohort sampled during active COVID-19. CDR3 bases: TGTGCCAGCAGCCGAGGGACAGGGGAATCACCCCTCCACTTT. Amino acid sequence: CASSRGTGESPLHF.